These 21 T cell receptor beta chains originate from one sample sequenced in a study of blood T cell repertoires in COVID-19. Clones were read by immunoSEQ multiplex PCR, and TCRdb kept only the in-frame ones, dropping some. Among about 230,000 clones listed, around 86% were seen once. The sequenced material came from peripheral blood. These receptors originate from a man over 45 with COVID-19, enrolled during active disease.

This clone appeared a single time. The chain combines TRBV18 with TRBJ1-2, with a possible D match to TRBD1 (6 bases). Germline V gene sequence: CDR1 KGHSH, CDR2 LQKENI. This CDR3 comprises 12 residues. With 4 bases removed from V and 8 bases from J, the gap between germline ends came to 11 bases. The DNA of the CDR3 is TGTGCCAGCTCACTGGGGGCCCAAGGCTACACCTTC. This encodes CASSLGAQGYTF. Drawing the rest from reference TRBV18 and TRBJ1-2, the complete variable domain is NAGVMQNPRHLVRRRGQEARLRCSPMKGHSHVYWYRQLPEEGLKFMVYLQKENIIDESGMPKERFSAEFPKEGPSILRIQQVVRGDSAAYFCASSLGAQGYTFGSGTRLTVV.

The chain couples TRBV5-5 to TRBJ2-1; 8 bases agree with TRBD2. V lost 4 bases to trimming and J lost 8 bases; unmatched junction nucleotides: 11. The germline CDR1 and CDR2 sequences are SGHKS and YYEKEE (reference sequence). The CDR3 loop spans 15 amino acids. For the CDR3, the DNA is TGTGCCAGCAGCACGGGACTAGGGGGGAACTATGAGCAGTTCTTC. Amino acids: CASSTGLGGNYEQFF.

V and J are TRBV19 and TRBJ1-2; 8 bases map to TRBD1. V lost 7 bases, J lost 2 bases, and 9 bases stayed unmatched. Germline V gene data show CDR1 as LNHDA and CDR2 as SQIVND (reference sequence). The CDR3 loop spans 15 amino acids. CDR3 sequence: CASTPGTGSNYGYTF. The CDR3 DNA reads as TGTGCCAGTACCCCCGGGACAGGTTCGAACTATGGCTACACCTTC.

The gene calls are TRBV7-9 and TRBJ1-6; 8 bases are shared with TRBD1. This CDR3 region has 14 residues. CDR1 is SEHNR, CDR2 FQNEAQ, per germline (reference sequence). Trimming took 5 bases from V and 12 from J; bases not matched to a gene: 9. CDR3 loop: CASSPEWTGLPLHF. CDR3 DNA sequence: TGTGCCAGCAGCCCAGAATGGACAGGGTTACCCCTCCACTTT.

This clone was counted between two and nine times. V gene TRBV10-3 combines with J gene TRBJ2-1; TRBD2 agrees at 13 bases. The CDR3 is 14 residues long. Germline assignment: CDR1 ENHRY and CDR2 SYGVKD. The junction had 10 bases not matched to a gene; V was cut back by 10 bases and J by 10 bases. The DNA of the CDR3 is TGTGCCACAACAGGACTAGCGGGAGCAGAGGAGCAGTTCTTC. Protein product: CATTGLAGAEEQFF.

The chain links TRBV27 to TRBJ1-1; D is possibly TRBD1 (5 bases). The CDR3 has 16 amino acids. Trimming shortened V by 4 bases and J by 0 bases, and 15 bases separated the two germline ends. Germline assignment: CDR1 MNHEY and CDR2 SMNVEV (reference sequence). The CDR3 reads CASSSNRNTMNTEAFF. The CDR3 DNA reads TGTGCCAGCAGTTCTAACAGGAACACGATGAACACTGAAGCTTTCTTT.

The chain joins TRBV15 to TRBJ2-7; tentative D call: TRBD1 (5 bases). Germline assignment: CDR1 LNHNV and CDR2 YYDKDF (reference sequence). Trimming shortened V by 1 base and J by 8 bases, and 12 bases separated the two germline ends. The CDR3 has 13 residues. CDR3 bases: TGTGCCACCAGCAGAGTGGGGCAGTGGCAGCAGTACTTC. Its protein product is CATSRVGQWQQYF.

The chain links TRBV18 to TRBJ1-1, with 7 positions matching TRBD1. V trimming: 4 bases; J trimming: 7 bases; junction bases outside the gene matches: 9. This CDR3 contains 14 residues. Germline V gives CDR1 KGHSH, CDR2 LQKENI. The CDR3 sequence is CASSLLVRGREAFF. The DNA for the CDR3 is TGTGCCAGCTCACTTTTAGTTAGGGGGCGTGAAGCTTTCTTT.

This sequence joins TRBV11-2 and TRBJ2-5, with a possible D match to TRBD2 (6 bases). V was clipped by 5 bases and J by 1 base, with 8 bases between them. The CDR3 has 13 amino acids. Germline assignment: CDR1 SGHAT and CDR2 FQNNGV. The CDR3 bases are TGTGCCAGCAGCCCCGGGGGCCAAGAGACCCAGTACTTC. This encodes CASSPGGQETQYF.

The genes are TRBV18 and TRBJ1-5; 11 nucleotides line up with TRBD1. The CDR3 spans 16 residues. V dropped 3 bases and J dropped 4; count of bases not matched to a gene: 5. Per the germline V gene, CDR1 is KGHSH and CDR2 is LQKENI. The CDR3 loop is CASSPGTGGTNQPQHF. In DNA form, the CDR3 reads TGTGCCAGCTCACCGGGGACAGGGGGAACAAATCAGCCCCAGCATTTT.

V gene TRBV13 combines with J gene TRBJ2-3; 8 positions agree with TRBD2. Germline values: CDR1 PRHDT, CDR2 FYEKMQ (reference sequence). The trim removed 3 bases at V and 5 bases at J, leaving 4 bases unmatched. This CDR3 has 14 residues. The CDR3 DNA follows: TGTGCCAGCAGCTTCGGGAGGGAGGAAGATACGCAGTATTTT. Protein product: CASSFGREEDTQYF. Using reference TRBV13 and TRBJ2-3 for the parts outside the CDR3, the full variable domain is AAGVIQSPRHLIKEKRETATLKCYPIPRHDTVYWYQQGPGQDPQFLISFYEKMQSDKGSIPDRFSAQQFSDYHSELNMSSLELGDSALYFCASSFGREEDTQYFGPGTRLTVL.

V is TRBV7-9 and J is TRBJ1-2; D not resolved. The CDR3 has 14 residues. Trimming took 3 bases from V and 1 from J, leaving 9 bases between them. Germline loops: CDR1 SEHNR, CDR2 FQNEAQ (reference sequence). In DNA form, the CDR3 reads TGTGCCAGCAGCTTCCCAGGTCATAACTATGGCTACACCTTC. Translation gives CASSFPGHNYGYTF. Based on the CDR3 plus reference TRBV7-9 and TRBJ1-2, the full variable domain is DTGVSQNPRHKITKRGQNVTFRCDPISEHNRLYWYRQTLGQGPEFLTYFQNEAQLEKSRLLSDRFSAERPKGSFSTLEIQRTEQGDSAMYLCASSFPGHNYGYTFGSGTRLTVV.

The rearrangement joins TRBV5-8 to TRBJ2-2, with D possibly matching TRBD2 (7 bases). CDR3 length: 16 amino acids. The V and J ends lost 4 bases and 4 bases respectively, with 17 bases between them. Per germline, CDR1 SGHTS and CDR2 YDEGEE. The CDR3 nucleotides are TGTGCCAGCAGCCCAGGGGAGGGGATCAGCACCGGGGAGCTGTTTTTT. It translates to CASSPGEGISTGELFF.

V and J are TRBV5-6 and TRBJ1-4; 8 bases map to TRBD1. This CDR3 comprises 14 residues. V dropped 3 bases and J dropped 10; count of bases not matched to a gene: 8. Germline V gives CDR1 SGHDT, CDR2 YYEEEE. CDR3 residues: CASSSDRGPPKLFF. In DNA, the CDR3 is TGTGCCAGCAGCTCCGACAGGGGCCCTCCAAAACTGTTTTTT.

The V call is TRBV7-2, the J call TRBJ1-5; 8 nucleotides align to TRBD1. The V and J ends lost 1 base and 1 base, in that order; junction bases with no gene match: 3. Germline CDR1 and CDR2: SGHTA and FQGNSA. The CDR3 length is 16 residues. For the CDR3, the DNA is TGTGCCAGCAGCTTAGACACAGGGGGGAGCAATCAGCCCCAGCATTTT. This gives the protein CASSLDTGGSNQPQHF.

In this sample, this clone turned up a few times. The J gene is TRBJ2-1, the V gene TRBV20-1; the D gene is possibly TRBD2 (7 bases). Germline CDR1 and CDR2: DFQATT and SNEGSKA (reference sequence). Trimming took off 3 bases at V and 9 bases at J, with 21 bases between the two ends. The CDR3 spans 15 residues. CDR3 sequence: CSASYGAGATGEQFF. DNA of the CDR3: TGCAGTGCTAGTTATGGGGCGGGGGCGACCGGTGAGCAGTTCTTC.

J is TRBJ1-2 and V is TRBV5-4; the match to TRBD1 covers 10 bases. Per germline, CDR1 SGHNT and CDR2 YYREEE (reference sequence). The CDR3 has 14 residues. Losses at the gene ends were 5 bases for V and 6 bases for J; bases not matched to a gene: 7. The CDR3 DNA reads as TGTGCCAGCAGTCTCGGTGGGACAGGGGATGGCTACACCTTC. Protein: CASSLGGTGDGYTF.

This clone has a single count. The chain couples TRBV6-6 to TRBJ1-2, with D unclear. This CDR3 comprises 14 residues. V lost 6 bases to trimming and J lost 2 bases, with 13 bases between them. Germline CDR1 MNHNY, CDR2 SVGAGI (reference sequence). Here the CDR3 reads CASRSSRGNYGYTF. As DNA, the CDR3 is TGTGCCAGCAGATCCTCTCGCGGGAACTATGGCTACACCTTC.

CDR3 DNA sequence: TGTGCCAGCAGCAAGGGGGCTGACACTGAAGCTTTCTTT. Translated: CASSKGADTEAFF. The chain has TRBV7-9 and TRBJ1-1, with 7 nucleotides matching TRBD1. Germline V gives CDR1 SEHNR, CDR2 FQNEAQ (reference sequence). V gave up 5 bases and J gave up 3 bases; unmatched junction bases: 3. The length of the CDR3 is 13 residues.

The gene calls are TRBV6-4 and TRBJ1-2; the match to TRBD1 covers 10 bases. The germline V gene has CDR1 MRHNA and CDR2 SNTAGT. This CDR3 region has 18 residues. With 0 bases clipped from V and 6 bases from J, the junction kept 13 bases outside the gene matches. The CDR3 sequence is CASSDSRGQGTSRDGYTF. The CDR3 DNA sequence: TGTGCCAGCAGTGACTCCAGGGGACAGGGGACTTCCCGGGATGGCTACACCTTC.

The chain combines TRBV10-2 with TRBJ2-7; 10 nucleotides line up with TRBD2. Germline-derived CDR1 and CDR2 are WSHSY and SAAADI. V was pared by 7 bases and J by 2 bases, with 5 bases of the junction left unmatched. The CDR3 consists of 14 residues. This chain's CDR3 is CASNLAGGPYEQYF. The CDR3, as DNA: TGCGCCAGCAACTTAGCGGGAGGACCCTACGAGCAGTACTTC.